This T cell receptor beta chain comes out of a study of CXCR3-negative and CXCR3-positive naive CD8 T cells. Broader study findings: The TRBV-TRBJ usage of naive CXCR3-negative and CXCR3-positive cells was similar, but that of memory cells differed. Expression of CXCR3 was partially reduced after cryopreservation, and fresh PBMCs were used in most assays. A higher hydrophobicity marked the TRB CDR3s of CXCR3-positive naive cells versus CXCR3-negative naive cells.

5' RACE that incorporated UMI labels was used to prepare the TRB cDNA libraries. Each CDR3 protein gets one entry in TCRdb, which reprocessed the 5' RACE reads and gives no DNA. The table gives around 140,000 distinct CDR3 sequences; the top ten clones make up 0.4% to 0.5% of it. On this clonotype itself: Its antigen is unknown.

The germline CDR1 and CDR2 sequences are MGHRA and YSYEKL. This CDR3 contains 13 residues. Sorting was done in triplicate for each CD8+ T cell subset (approximately 310,000 cells each). V and J are TRBV4-1 and TRBJ1-2. The receptor's source is a human donor in good health. Some clones in this sample may be carry-over from other donors' samples. Material for sequencing was naive CXCR3+ CD8+ T cells from blood. Regarding subset: CD45RO-CCR7+CD27+CD95- naive CD8+ T cells expressing CXCR3 (TNR3+). CDR3 loop: CASSQDLVYGYTF.